This is a list of T cell receptor beta chains from one sample in a study of T cells after yellow fever vaccination. TCRdb reprocessed the 5' RACE reads with MiXCR, giving one entry per CDR3 protein. This sample carries over 150,000 distinct CDR3 sequences, 6.2% of them seen once, and the ten largest clones take roughly 3%. The specimen comprised CD4+ T cells sorted from PBMCs, sampled on the day of the first yellow fever vaccination. The receptors derive from a man aged 18-30 years who received the YFV17D yellow fever vaccine. The CDR3 runs from the conserved cysteine through the conserved F or W. Fields, in order: J gene, clone size, V gene, CDR3 protein. Some rows mark clone size as missing; the rest say once, few, many or name a class of expanded clone.

TRBJ2-5,few,TRBV7-9,CASSIYIQETQYF
TRBJ2-5,many,TRBV29-1,CSVGSHRGETQYF
TRBJ2-7,many,TRBV4-3,CASSQDRMGQVNF
TRBJ1-1,many,TRBV7-9,CASSARTGGVLDAFF
TRBJ2-5,many,TRBV18,CASSPLAGTETQYF
TRBJ2-6,few,TRBV29-1,CSVDFRFRGVFSGANVLTF
TRBJ2-1,many,TRBV5-6,CASSWDRNEQFF
TRBJ1-2,many,TRBV12-3/TRBV12-4,CASSFTRGGYGYTF
TRBJ1-2,few,TRBV6-5,CASSYSRGLGEGYTF
TRBJ2-6,many,TRBV12-3/TRBV12-4,CASSPTTGANVLTF
TRBJ2-3,-,TRBV10-3,CAISERDFTDTQYF
TRBJ2-4,many,TRBV5-6,CASSFQGVQNF
TRBJ2-1,few,TRBV5-4,CASSRQGTEQFF
TRBJ2-3,-,TRBV19,CASSAGPSTDTQYF
TRBJ2-7,-,TRBV25-1,CASSEFEEQYF
TRBJ2-7,-,TRBV4-2,CASSLGLPCEQYF
TRBJ2-2,-,TRBV6-2/TRBV6-3,CASSSRGRLFF
TRBJ1-2,few,TRBV6-5,CASSSDPGGLGGYTF
TRBJ1-4,many,TRBV5-1,CASSLAATNEKLFF
TRBJ2-3,-,TRBV18,CASSPPGTVLYTDTQYF
TRBJ1-1,-,TRBV6-4,CASSPLRGSAEAFF
TRBJ2-7,few,TRBV20-1,CSASDRGRGLYEQYF
TRBJ1-3,many,TRBV12-3/TRBV12-4,CASSFGGDGNTIYF
TRBJ2-1,many,TRBV7-9,CASSPKDRVGNEQFF
TRBJ2-7,few,TRBV11-2,CASSTQTELVEQYF
TRBJ2-3,few,TRBV12-3/TRBV12-4,CASSFYGQVTDTQYF
TRBJ1-5,few,TRBV7-9,CASSLGGTLNQPQHF
TRBJ2-5,-,TRBV5-1,CASSSSTGAGAQYF
TRBJ1-5,many,TRBV4-3,CASSQEPTGMVPQHF
TRBJ1-1,many,TRBV20-1,CSASPTGNTEAFF
TRBJ2-3,few,TRBV7-2,CASSLFELDTQYF
TRBJ1-2,many,TRBV19,CASSPDSDYGYTF
TRBJ1-5,many,TRBV5-4,CASSQGGAGQPQHF
TRBJ1-5,few,TRBV7-2,CASSLAGTQPQHF
TRBJ2-2,-,TRBV19,CASSSGGLTGELFF
TRBJ2-3,many,TRBV7-2,CASSRPADTQYF